A single sample gave rise to the 28 T cell receptor beta chains below, sequenced in a study of identical twins. MiXCR, applied by TCRdb to the 5' RACE reads, yields one record per CDR3 protein. This table has about 530,000 distinct CDR3 sequences, about a fifth appearing once. The same data also went into a second study, on yellow fever vaccine responses in identical twins.

What was sequenced was CD4+ T cells sorted from blood. The receptors were gathered from a woman in her late teens or twenties in good health.

DNA of the CDR3: TGCGCCAGCAGCTGGACTAGCGGAGATTCCATCCAGTTCTTC. Amino acids: CASSWTSGDSIQFF. The chain employs TRBV5-1 and TRBJ2-1, with TRBD2 identical over 10 bases. This CDR3 region has 14 residues. Trimming removed 3 bases from V and 13 bases from J; junction bases left unmatched: 10. The germline V gene has CDR1 SGHRS and CDR2 YFSETQ.

This clonotype was found a few times. V gene TRBV5-5 combines with J gene TRBJ1-1, with D uncertain. Germline V CDR1 and CDR2: SGHKS, YYEKEE (reference sequence). This CDR3 has 15 amino acids. The germline V and J ends were trimmed by 1 base and 1 base, with 11 bases remaining between them. The CDR3 is CASSLSQGSNTEAFF. The DNA of the CDR3 is TGTGCCAGCAGCTTGTCTCAAGGCTCGAACACTGAAGCTTTCTTT.

This sequence joins TRBV4-1 and TRBJ1-2; D is uncertain. V was cut by 0 bases and J by 5 bases, with 10 bases left in between. The CDR3 extends over 14 amino acids. Germline values: CDR1 MGHRA, CDR2 YSYEKL. In DNA, the CDR3 is TGCGCCAGCAGCCAAGATTCCAGACCATATGGCTACACCTTC. It specifies CASSQDSRPYGYTF.

This clonotype was counted once. The chain recombines TRBV12-3 or TRBV12-4 with TRBJ2-2, with D possibly matching TRBD1 (6 bases). The CDR3 spans 16 residues. V was trimmed by 6 bases and J by 4 bases, leaving 18 bases between them. The CDR3 reads CASSPGVPSITGELFF. CDR3 nucleotides: TGTGCCAGCAGCCCAGGGGTTCCAAGTATCACCGGGGAGCTGTTTTTT.

This chain uses TRBV15 with TRBJ2-1; tentatively, D is TRBD2 (6 bases). Germline V gene lookup returns CDR1 LNHNV and CDR2 YYDKDF (reference sequence). There are 16 residues in the CDR3. V lost 2 bases to trimming and J lost 3 bases, with 14 bases between them. CDR3 sequence: CATSRNGTSFYNEQFF. DNA for the CDR3: TGTGCCACCAGCAGAAACGGGACTTCGTTCTACAATGAGCAGTTCTTC.

The chain uses TRBV12-3 or TRBV12-4 and TRBJ2-1; 7 nucleotides match TRBD2. The V gene end was trimmed by 5 bases and the J gene end by 5 bases; junction bases not matched to a gene: 12. CDR3 length: 16 amino acids. The CDR3 is CASSPGAGRADNEQFF. In nucleotides, the CDR3 is TGTGCCAGCAGTCCCGGGGCGGGGAGGGCTGACAATGAGCAGTTCTTC.

This sequence joins TRBV5-1 and TRBJ2-2; D may be TRBD1 or TRBD2 (5 bases each). The CDR3 runs to 17 residues. The germline V gene encodes CDR1 SGHRS and CDR2 YFSETQ. V was shortened by 3 bases and J by 6 bases, with 21 bases between the two germline ends. The CDR3 here is CASSSPPGTPAPGELFF. CDR3 sequence (DNA): TGCGCCAGCAGCTCACCACCCGGGACGCCCGCTCCCGGGGAGCTGTTTTTT. Full variable domain (missing parts from reference TRBV5-1 and TRBJ2-2): KAGVTQTPRYLIKTRGQQVTLSCSPISGHRSVSWYQQTPGQGLQFLFEYFSETQRNKGNFPGRFSGRQFSNSRSEMNVSTLELGDSALYLCASSSPPGTPAPGELFFGEGSRLTVL.

This chain links TRBV11-2 with TRBJ2-2, with D possibly matching TRBD2 (5 bases). Per germline, CDR1 SGHAT and CDR2 FQNNGV. There are 13 residues in the CDR3. Trimming left V 8 bases short and J 6 bases short, with 13 bases between. CDR3 in DNA: TGTGCCAGCCCCCCTCCCGGGGCCGGGGAGCTGTTTTTT. Translated: CASPPPGAGELFF.

In this sample, this clonotype turned up a few times. Here the CDR3 DNA reads TGTGCCATCAGTCCATTATCCTACGAGCAGTACTTC. Protein: CAISPLSYEQYF. The chain recombines TRBV10-3 with TRBJ2-7, with unresolved D. The V end lost 5 bases, the J end lost 1 base, and 6 bases lay between the germline ends. Germline CDR1 and CDR2: ENHRY and SYGVKD. CDR3 length: 12 residues.

In its sample, this clonotype was seen a few times. The chain combines TRBV4-1 with TRBJ1-1; perhaps TRBD1 as D (5 bases). The CDR3 has 15 amino acids. The ends were cut back, 4 bases at V and 0 bases at J, with 12 bases in the middle. The germline V gene encodes CDR1 MGHRA and CDR2 YSYEKL. In DNA, the CDR3 is TGCGCCAGCAGCCTACCGGGACCCATGAACACTGAAGCTTTCTTT. This gives the protein CASSLPGPMNTEAFF.

This clonotype has just a few counts. The rearrangement links TRBV3-1 to TRBJ2-1; no firm D call. Germline values: CDR1 LGHDT, CDR2 YNNKEL (reference sequence). The CDR3 length is 14 residues. Trimming took off 5 bases at V and 7 bases at J, with 15 bases between the two ends. CDR3 bases: TGTGCCAGCAGCGTAAACTCCTTGAGGAATGAGCAGTTCTTC. This sequence encodes CASSVNSLRNEQFF.

The chain employs TRBV5-1 and TRBJ1-1, with a weak D call TRBD1 (6 bases). The CDR3 covers 15 residues. Germline CDR1 and CDR2: SGHRS and YFSETQ. V dropped 4 bases and J dropped 3 bases, with 16 bases sitting between them. CDR3 in amino acids: CASSPTDRIDTEAFF. CDR3 DNA: TGCGCCAGCAGCCCTACGGACAGAATAGACACTGAAGCTTTCTTT.

V gene TRBV7-2 combines with J gene TRBJ2-2; D perhaps matches TRBD2 (6 bases). The germline V gene has CDR1 SGHTA and CDR2 FQGNSA. V was pared by 1 base and J by 4 bases, with 13 bases between. The CDR3 consists of 16 residues. The CDR3 region is CASSLGGGHRTGELFF. In DNA, the CDR3 is TGTGCCAGCAGCTTAGGAGGAGGGCATCGCACCGGGGAGCTGTTTTTT.

V usage is TRBV7-2 and J usage is TRBJ2-1; D unresolved. Between the trimmed V and J ends, which lost 1 base and 0 bases, there was a span of 10 bases. Germline CDR1 and CDR2: SGHTA and FQGNSA. CDR3 length equals 16 residues. The CDR3 sequence is CASSLVTILSYNEQFF. As DNA, the CDR3 is TGTGCCAGCAGCTTAGTCACTATACTCTCCTACAATGAGCAGTTCTTC.

This sequence joins TRBV6-5 and TRBJ2-3; unclear D gene. Trimming took 4 bases from V and 2 from J, leaving 13 bases between them. The germline V gene encodes CDR1 MNHEY and CDR2 SVGAGI. The CDR3 is made up of 15 amino acids. The CDR3 spells CASSSTIQSTDTQYF. The CDR3 DNA follows: TGTGCCAGCAGTTCCACGATACAGTCCACAGATACGCAGTATTTT.

This clonotype was observed a few times. The V and J genes are TRBV12-3 or TRBV12-4 and TRBJ2-1, with TRBD1 matching 9 bases. Losses at the gene ends were 3 bases for V and 9 bases for J; bases not matched to a gene: 9. This CDR3 contains 15 residues. CDR3 residues: CASSFWGQGSFEQFF. For the CDR3, the DNA is TGTGCCAGCAGTTTTTGGGGACAGGGTTCTTTTGAGCAGTTCTTC.

The V gene is TRBV12-3 or TRBV12-4, the J gene TRBJ2-7, with 9 bases fitting TRBD1. The V gene end was trimmed by 1 base and the J gene end by 6 bases; junction bases not matched to a gene: 7. This CDR3 comprises 15 residues. CDR3 sequence reads: CASSLGTGARTEQYV. DNA for the CDR3: TGTGCCAGCAGTTTAGGGACAGGGGCGCGTACCGAGCAGTACGTC.

This clonotype was recorded a few times. This chain uses TRBV3-1 with TRBJ2-3; 10 bases align to TRBD2. The CDR3 is 16 residues long. CDR1 LGHDT and CDR2 YNNKEL come from the germline V gene (reference sequence). Trimming took 3 bases from V and 5 from J; bases not matched to a gene: 8. CDR3 protein: CASSQNLAGVRDTQYF. In nucleotides, the CDR3 is TGTGCCAGCAGCCAGAACCTAGCGGGGGTACGAGATACGCAGTATTTT.

The V and J genes are TRBV5-1 and TRBJ2-2, with TRBD1 matching over 9 bases. Germline CDR1 reads SGHRS; CDR2 reads YFSETQ. The J segment lost 5 bases and the V segment lost 4 bases, leaving 0 bases of the junction unmatched. The CDR3 has 13 residues. DNA of the CDR3: TGCGCCAGCAGCGGGACAGGGACCGGGGAGCTGTTTTTT. It translates to CASSGTGTGELFF. Variable domain in full (rest from reference TRBV5-1 and TRBJ2-2): KAGVTQTPRYLIKTRGQQVTLSCSPISGHRSVSWYQQTPGQGLQFLFEYFSETQRNKGNFPGRFSGRQFSNSRSEMNVSTLELGDSALYLCASSGTGTGELFFGEGSRLTVL.

The chain employs TRBV29-1 and TRBJ1-1; D might be TRBD1 (5 bases). Germline loops: CDR1 SQVTM, CDR2 ANQGSEA. The CDR3 loop spans 14 amino acids. Trimming took 5 bases from V and 1 from J, leaving 14 bases between them. The CDR3 reads CSVPGSGGNTEAFF. CDR3 DNA: TGCAGCGTTCCAGGGTCCGGTGGGAACACTGAAGCTTTCTTT.

The genes are TRBV12-3 or TRBV12-4 and TRBJ1-3; a weak D match, TRBD1 (6 bases). The V gene lost 5 bases and the J gene lost 3 bases, with 11 bases spanning the gap. This CDR3 contains 14 residues. CDR3 residues: CASSGQGLGNTIYF. CDR3 bases: TGTGCCAGCAGTGGGCAGGGGCTTGGAAACACCATATATTTT.

The table lists this clonotype with a few counts. The V gene is TRBV20-1, the J gene TRBJ2-1; D might be TRBD1 (7 bases). Per germline, CDR1 DFQATT and CDR2 SNEGSKA (reference sequence). Trimming shortened V by 1 base and J by 5 bases, and 15 bases separated the two germline ends. CDR3 size: 15 residues. The CDR3 sequence is CSARVYRGTDNEQFF. Here the CDR3 DNA reads TGCAGTGCTAGAGTTTATCGGGGGACAGACAATGAGCAGTTCTTC.

This clonotype came up a few times. V and J are TRBV5-1 and TRBJ2-5; 9 bases are shared with TRBD1. Trimming at V came to 4 bases and at J to 4 bases, leaving 5 bases not matched to a gene. Germline-derived CDR1 and CDR2 are SGHRS and YFSETQ. This CDR3 is built from 14 residues. CDR3 region: CASSQTGGIETQYF. The DNA of the CDR3 is TGCGCCAGCAGCCAAACAGGGGGCATAGAGACCCAGTACTTC.

The chain carries TRBV7-8 and TRBJ2-2; possible D gene TRBD2, 6 bases. Germline V CDR1 and CDR2: SGHVS, FQNEAQ. The CDR3 extends over 17 amino acids. V gave up 0 bases and J gave up 0 bases, with 11 bases separating them. The CDR3 DNA sequence: TGTGCCAGCAGCTTAGCAAGTCTAGCGTCGAACACCGGGGAGCTGTTTTTT. Encoded protein: CASSLASLASNTGELFF.

This clonotype was picked up a small number of times. This chain joins TRBV5-1 and TRBJ1-5; D unresolved. The V gene's germline CDR1 is SGHRS and CDR2 YFSETQ. The CDR3 extends over 14 amino acids. Trimming pared 2 bases from V and 6 bases from J, leaving 12 bases between. The CDR3 region is CASSFGDSGQPQHF. CDR3 nucleotides: TGCGCCAGCAGCTTCGGGGATTCGGGTCAGCCCCAGCATTTT.

The chain is built from TRBV2 and TRBJ1-5, with D possibly matching TRBD1 (6 bases). V gave up 6 bases and J gave up 0 bases, with 15 bases separating them. The CDR3 loop spans 16 amino acids. The germline V gene has CDR1 SNHLY and CDR2 FYNNEI. The CDR3 sequence: CASRKQTGYSNQPQHF. Here the CDR3 DNA reads TGTGCCAGCAGGAAACAGACAGGCTATAGCAATCAGCCCCAGCATTTT. The full variable domain, rest sourced from reference TRBV2 and TRBJ1-5, is EPEVTQTPSHQVTQMGQEVILRCVPISNHLYFYWYRQILGQKVEFLVSFYNNEISEKSEIFDDQFSVERPDGSNFTLKIRSTKLEDSAMYFCASRKQTGYSNQPQHFGDGTRLSIL.

The V call is TRBV20-1, the J call TRBJ1-1; D uncertain. CDR3 size: 14 residues. Germline V CDR1 and CDR2: DFQATT, SNEGSKA (reference sequence). Trimming removed 2 bases from V and 1 base from J, with 11 bases in between. Written as DNA, the CDR3 is TGCAGTGCTAGACTGAACAATGGGAACACTGAAGCTTTCTTT. It is translated as CSARLNNGNTEAFF.

The chain is built from TRBV12-3 or TRBV12-4 and TRBJ2-2; tentative D call: TRBD2 (7 bases). Trimming removed 2 bases from V and 5 bases from J, with 15 bases in between. CDR3 length: 16 amino acids. The CDR3 DNA reads TGTGCCAGCAGTTTAAATCGAGGGGGGGTAACCGGGGAGCTGTTTTTT. Its translation is CASSLNRGGVTGELFF.